This TCR beta chain derives from a study of T cell changes during pregnancy in multiple sclerosis. Libraries were prepared by immunoSEQ multiplex PCR; TCRdb keeps only in-frame clonotypes and omits some of them. The sample records about 75,000 clones, over 85% being singletons. This CDR3 contains 15 residues. V was pared by 4 bases and J by 3 bases, with 4 bases of the junction left unmatched. The V gene's germline CDR1 is SGHRS and CDR2 YFSETQ. The specimen comprised CD4+ T cells from peripheral blood mononuclear cells, sampled after pregnancy. The rearrangement joins TRBV5-1 to TRBJ2-7, with TRBD2 identical over 13 bases. This TCR came from a female donor with multiple sclerosis, enrolled in a pregnancy study. The CDR3 nucleotides read TGCGCCAGCAGCCCCGGGACTAGCGGGGTCTACGAGCAGTACTTC. Translated, it gives CASSPGTSGVYEQYF.